Each of the 16 T cell receptor beta chains below was sequenced from the same sample in a study of shared clonotypes between healthy human individuals (dated by TCRdb to about 2020). The library relied on the immunoSEQ multiplex PCR assay. TCRdb limited this immuneACCESS table to in-frame rearrangements with V and J called. A share of clones is missing; checked studies link under half to unresolved V genes, and the rest is unexplained. This sample gives around 2.1 million clones in total; roughly 95% of them show up just once. The top ten clones comprise around 0.13% of the sample. What was sequenced was naive CD4+ T cells sorted from blood. The cell subset or site label corresponds to: CD45RA+ positively selected. The receptor source for this set is a man aged 18-30 years in good health.

The gene calls are TRBV2 and TRBJ2-5; perhaps TRBD2 as D (7 bases). Germline V gene lookup returns CDR1 SNHLY and CDR2 FYNNEI. V gave up 3 bases and J gave up 5 bases, with 16 bases separating them. The CDR3 totals 15 residues. The CDR3 spells CASSDSLAGAETQYF. For the CDR3, the DNA is TGTGCCAGCAGTGACTCTCTGGCGGGGGCGGAGACCCAGTACTTC.

The J gene is TRBJ2-1, the V gene TRBV7-8; 7 positions match TRBD2. The CDR3 is 13 amino acids. The germline gives CDR1 SGHVS, CDR2 FQNEAQ. With V trimmed by 5 bases and J by 5 bases, 3 bases remained unmatched. CDR3 in DNA: TGTGCCAGCAGCCGGACTAGTAACAATGAGCAGTTCTTC. This sequence encodes CASSRTSNNEQFF. Supplemented by reference TRBV7-8 and TRBJ2-1, the full variable domain reads GAGVSQSPRYKVAKRGQDVALRCDPISGHVSLFWYQQALGQGPEFLTYFQNEAQLDKSGLPSDRFFAERPEGSVSTLKIQRTQQEDSAVYLCASSRTSNNEQFFGPGTRLTVL.

This sequence joins TRBV7-2 and TRBJ1-2; D might be TRBD1 (6 bases). Trimming removed 5 bases from V and 5 bases from J, with 12 bases in between. The CDR3 runs 13 residues. Germline CDR1 is SGHTA and CDR2 is FQGNSA. DNA for the CDR3: TGTGCCAGCAGCCTCCCCCAGGGGTATGGCTACACCTTC. It yields the protein CASSLPQGYGYTF.

This clone was counted a single time. The chain couples TRBV19 to TRBJ1-1; D might be TRBD1 (5 bases). This CDR3 is 15 amino acids long. Trimming took off 7 bases at V and 4 bases at J, with 19 bases between the two ends. CDR1 and CDR2 (germline): LNHDA, SQIVND (reference sequence). The CDR3 is CASISAGVGSTEAFF. The CDR3 bases are TGTGCCAGTATCTCCGCGGGGGTTGGGAGCACTGAAGCTTTCTTT. Full variable domain (missing parts from reference TRBV19 and TRBJ1-1): DGGITQSPKYLFRKEGQNVTLSCEQNLNHDAMYWYRQDPGQGLRLIYYSQIVNDFQKGDIAEGYSVSREKKESFPLTVTSAQKNPTAFYLCASISAGVGSTEAFFGQGTRLTVV.

V usage is TRBV7-6 and J usage is TRBJ2-1, with TRBD2 matching over 9 bases. The germline CDR1 and CDR2 sequences are SGHVS and FNYEAQ. After removal of 5 bases from V and 5 bases from J, the junction contained 10 bases not matched to a gene. The CDR3 has 16 amino acids. CDR3 DNA sequence: TGTGCCAGCAGCCCCGCGAGGCTAGCGGGAAACAATGAGCAGTTCTTC. Translation: CASSPARLAGNNEQFF. Together with reference TRBV7-6 and TRBJ2-1, the CDR3 gives the full variable domain: GAGVSQSPRYKVTKRGQDVALRCDPISGHVSLYWYRQALGQGPEFLTYFNYEAQQDKSGLPNDRFSAERPEGSISTLTIQRTEQRDSAMYRCASSPARLAGNNEQFFGPGTRLTVL.

The chain uses TRBV5-1 and TRBJ1-2; a weak D match, TRBD1 (6 bases). The length of the CDR3 is 14 residues. The germline gives CDR1 SGHRS, CDR2 YFSETQ. V lost 6 bases and J 4 bases, leaving 16 bases between the germline ends. DNA of the CDR3: TGCGCCAGCACCACCGGGGGGCTAGGCTATGGCTACACCTTC. Protein product: CASTTGGLGYGYTF.

Worth noting for this clone: Other nucleotide sequences from this sample produce the same CDR3. The rearrangement joins TRBV28 to TRBJ1-1, with 7 nucleotides matching TRBD1. The germline CDR1 and CDR2 sequences are MDHEN and SYDVKM. V was clipped by 6 bases and J by 1 base; unmatched bases: 5. This CDR3 comprises 14 residues. This chain's CDR3 is CASSPGQANTEAFF. CDR3 DNA: TGTGCCAGCAGCCCCGGACAGGCGAACACTGAAGCTTTCTTT.

CDR3 sequence reads: CASSIAGTGVATNEKLFF. The DNA for the CDR3 is TGTGCCAGTAGTATAGCGGGGACAGGGGTTGCAACTAATGAAAAACTGTTTTTT. The chain has TRBV19 and TRBJ1-4; 10 bases agree with TRBD1. CDR3 size: 18 residues. Germline CDR1 reads LNHDA; CDR2 reads SQIVND (reference sequence). V was pared by 1 base and J by 0 bases, with 5 bases of the junction left unmatched.

The gene calls are TRBV6-1 and TRBJ2-2, with 7 bases lining up with TRBD1. The V segment lost 4 bases and the J segment 4 bases; nucleotides outside the gene matches: 6. Germline V CDR1 and CDR2: MNHNS, SASEGT. There are 15 residues in the CDR3. Here the CDR3 reads CASSGRQGSTGELFF. In DNA form, the CDR3 reads TGTGCCAGCAGTGGTAGACAGGGCTCCACCGGGGAGCTGTTTTTT.

The chain recombines TRBV6-6 with TRBJ1-2; TRBD1 matches at 11 bases. This CDR3 has 14 residues. Germline CDR1 MNHNY, CDR2 SVGAGI (reference sequence). J gave up 7 bases and V 2 bases, and 3 bases lay outside the gene matches. The CDR3 coding sequence is TGTGCCAGCAGTTACCGGACAGGGGGCGTTGGCTACACCTTC. It translates to CASSYRTGGVGYTF.

The chain has TRBV7-9 and TRBJ1-1; D possibly corresponds to TRBD1 (6 bases). In germline, CDR1 is SEHNR, CDR2 FQNEAQ (reference sequence). The CDR3 has 15 residues. V shed 1 base and J shed 3 bases, with 12 bases lying between them. The CDR3 DNA sequence: TGTGCCAGCAGCTTAGGGACAGACGCTTACACTGAAGCTTTCTTT. It yields the protein CASSLGTDAYTEAFF.

This sequence joins TRBV19 and TRBJ1-5; D remains ambiguous. Trimming pared 5 bases from V and 4 bases from J, leaving 9 bases between. Germline lookup yields CDR1 LNHDA and CDR2 SQIVND (reference sequence). The CDR3 consists of 13 residues. Written as DNA, the CDR3 is TGTGCCAGTAGTTATTTGGGTAATCAGCCCCAGCATTTT. Its protein product is CASSYLGNQPQHF.

The V call is TRBV14, the J call TRBJ2-7; 11 bases fit TRBD1. Trimming took 4 bases from V and 6 from J; bases not matched to a gene: 8. The CDR3 sequence is 15 residues long. In germline, CDR1 is SGHDN, CDR2 FVKESK. CDR3 nucleotide sequence: TGTGCCAGCAGCCTCCTGGACAGGGGGCTCTCCGAGCAGTACTTC. This codes for CASSLLDRGLSEQYF.

V gene TRBV2 combines with J gene TRBJ2-2, with D unclear. V lost 5 bases to trimming and J lost 3 bases, with 7 bases between them. The germline CDR1 and CDR2 sequences are SNHLY and FYNNEI. The CDR3 loop spans 13 amino acids. CDR3 amino acids: CASSLEYTGELFF. The CDR3 DNA reads as TGTGCCAGCAGTTTAGAGTACACCGGGGAGCTGTTTTTT. Based on the CDR3 plus reference TRBV2 and TRBJ2-2, the full variable domain is EPEVTQTPSHQVTQMGQEVILRCVPISNHLYFYWYRQILGQKVEFLVSFYNNEISEKSEIFDDQFSVERPDGSNFTLKIRSTKLEDSAMYFCASSLEYTGELFFGEGSRLTVL.

The rearrangement joins TRBV5-1 to TRBJ2-7; TRBD2 is a possible D gene (7 bases). CDR3 length: 14 residues. Germline-derived CDR1 and CDR2 are SGHRS and YFSETQ. Trimming stripped 4 bases from V and 3 bases from J, with 14 bases between. The CDR3 DNA is TGCGCCAGCAGCGGGGGCGGGAGCCTCTACGAGCAGTACTTC. This codes for CASSGGGSLYEQYF.

V usage is TRBV19 and J usage is TRBJ2-7; 10 bases align to TRBD2. Germline lookup yields CDR1 LNHDA and CDR2 SQIVND (reference sequence). CDR3 length: 14 residues. Losses at the gene ends were 4 bases for V and 7 bases for J; bases not matched to a gene: 7. In DNA form, the CDR3 reads TGTGCCAGTAGTACCCTAGCGGGAGTAAGTGAGCAGTACTTC. This gives the protein CASSTLAGVSEQYF.